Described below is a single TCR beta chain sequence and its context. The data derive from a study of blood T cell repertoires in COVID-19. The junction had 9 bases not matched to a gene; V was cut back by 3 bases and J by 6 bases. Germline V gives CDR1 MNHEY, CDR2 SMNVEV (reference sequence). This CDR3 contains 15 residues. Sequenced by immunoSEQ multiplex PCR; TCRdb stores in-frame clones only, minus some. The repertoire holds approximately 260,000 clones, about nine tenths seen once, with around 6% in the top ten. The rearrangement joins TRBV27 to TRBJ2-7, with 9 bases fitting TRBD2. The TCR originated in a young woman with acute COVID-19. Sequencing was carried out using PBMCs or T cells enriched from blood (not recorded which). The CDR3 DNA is TGTGCCAGCAGTTTCAAAGCGGGGGGTCCGATCGAGCAGTACTTC. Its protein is CASSFKAGGPIEQYF.